The next 22 T cell receptor beta chains were all read from a single sample in a study of T cell repertoires in cytomegalovirus infection. The antigens for these receptors are not known. TCRdb re-analysed the reads in MiXCR, keeping a single row per CDR3 protein. The sample has roughly 700,000 distinct CDR3 sequences; approximately 33% are singletons. The material sequenced was cultured PBMCs, taken from culture after CMV antigen stimulation. These receptors originate from a human donor in good health (CMV status not recorded). Some clones in this sample may be carry-over from other donors' samples.

This chain joins TRBV12-3 or TRBV12-4 and TRBJ2-7, with TRBD1 matching 8 bases. The trim removed 6 bases at V and 1 base at J, leaving 5 bases unmatched. This CDR3 has 14 amino acids. The CDR3 region has the DNA TGTGCCAGCAGGCACCGACAGGGGTCCTACGAGCAGTACTTC. The encoded protein is CASRHRQGSYEQYF.

Only a few counts were recorded for this clonotype. The chain recombines TRBV4-2 with TRBJ2-7, with D possibly TRBD2 on 6 matching bases. The germline V and J ends were trimmed by 0 bases and 4 bases, with 13 bases remaining between them. The CDR3 is 15 amino acids. Germline V gene lookup returns CDR1 LGHNA and CDR2 YNFKEQ. This CDR3 reads CASSQEAGPGYEQYF. The CDR3 region has the DNA TGTGCCAGCAGCCAAGAGGCGGGGCCGGGATACGAGCAGTACTTC.

The genes are TRBV6-1 and TRBJ1-4, with TRBD1 as a possible D gene (5 bases). Germline V CDR1 and CDR2: MNHNS, SASEGT. This CDR3 has 14 residues. V was clipped by 7 bases and J by 8 bases, with 17 bases between them. The CDR3 nucleotides are TGTGCCAGCAATACCGCGGGGAGGGGCGAAAAACTGTTTTTT. This sequence encodes CASNTAGRGEKLFF.

This clonotype was observed many times. CDR3 sequence: CASSPPLRGPFFF. DNA of the CDR3: TGTGCCAGCAGCCCACCGCTTCGGGGCCCCTTTTTCTTC. V is TRBV7-2 and J is TRBJ2-1; D is tentatively TRBD1 or TRBD2 (5 bases each). This CDR3 is built from 13 residues. The ends were cut back, 5 bases at V and 16 bases at J, with 21 bases in the middle. CDR1 is SGHTA and CDR2 is FQGNSA in the germline V gene.

The chain links TRBV10-3 to TRBJ2-5; 7 bases align to TRBD2. CDR1 is ENHRY, CDR2 SYGVKD, per germline. The CDR3 has 15 amino acids. The V segment lost 4 bases and the J segment 0 bases; nucleotides outside the gene matches: 5. The CDR3 DNA reads TGTGCCATCAGTGGGATGGGGGGGGACCAAGAGACCCAGTACTTC. Its translation is CAISGMGGDQETQYF.

This clonotype was counted a few times. The chain links TRBV10-3 to TRBJ1-5; maybe TRBD1 (5 bases). Per germline, CDR1 ENHRY and CDR2 SYGVKD. The V end was cut by 2 bases, the J end by 8 bases, with 13 bases between. The CDR3 covers 14 residues. DNA for the CDR3: TGTGCCATCAGTGAGGGACTCTCGGGGGAGCCCCAGCATTTT. Protein: CAISEGLSGEPQHF.

In this sample, this clonotype turned up many times. The rearrangement joins TRBV7-2 to TRBJ1-5; 11 bases are shared with TRBD1. V shed 3 bases, J shed 2 bases, and the junction held 6 bases outside the gene matches. The CDR3 totals 17 residues. Germline-derived CDR1 and CDR2 are SGHTA and FQGNSA. The CDR3 bases are TGTGCCAGCAGCTTTTCCGGGACAGGGGGAGGCAATCAGCCCCAGCATTTT. This encodes CASSFSGTGGGNQPQHF.

The V gene is TRBV2, the J gene TRBJ1-6; 8 bases align to TRBD1. V lost 6 bases, J lost 9 bases, and 7 bases stayed unmatched. This CDR3 has 14 amino acids. Germline V lookup: CDR1 SNHLY, CDR2 FYNNEI. CDR3 loop: CASRPDRETSPLHF. The CDR3 DNA follows: TGTGCCAGCAGACCGGACAGGGAAACTTCACCCCTCCACTTT.

The chain employs TRBV19 and TRBJ2-2; the D gene is possibly TRBD1 (6 bases). The CDR3 runs 16 residues. V was pared by 7 bases and J by 4 bases, with 19 bases between. Germline CDR1 and CDR2: LNHDA and SQIVND (reference sequence). For the CDR3, the DNA is TGTGCCAGTAATACTAAACAGGGTCGGGGCACCGGGGAGCTGTTTTTT. Protein sequence: CASNTKQGRGTGELFF.

This chain uses TRBV6-1 with TRBJ1-6; D call uncertain. Trimming cost V 6 bases and J 10 bases, with 19 bases left between them. Looked up from germline, CDR1 is MNHNS and CDR2 is SASEGT. There are 15 residues in the CDR3. The CDR3 sequence is CASRDGRSLWSPLHF. The DNA for the CDR3 is TGTGCCAGCAGGGATGGTCGGTCCCTGTGGTCACCCCTCCACTTT.

This clonotype was observed at least ten times. This chain uses TRBV7-2 with TRBJ1-2; unclear D gene. Trimming took 5 bases from V and 5 from J, leaving 12 bases between them. CDR3 length: 13 residues. Per germline, CDR1 SGHTA and CDR2 FQGNSA. CDR3 bases: TGTGCCAGCAGCCCCAGGCGGCAGTATGGCTACACCTTC. Its protein is CASSPRRQYGYTF.

In its sample, this clonotype was seen a few times. The gene calls are TRBV7-9 and TRBJ2-7; D not certain. The CDR3 has 15 residues. Germline values: CDR1 SEHNR, CDR2 FQNEAQ (reference sequence). V was trimmed by 4 bases and J by 2 bases, leaving 15 bases between them. CDR3 sequence: CASSSESTDPYEQYF. The CDR3 DNA reads TGTGCCAGCAGCTCTGAGTCAACCGATCCCTACGAGCAGTACTTC.

This clonotype was counted once. The J gene is TRBJ2-5, the V gene TRBV18; D uncertain. V dropped 0 bases and J dropped 5 bases, with 13 bases sitting between them. CDR1 KGHSH and CDR2 LQKENI come from the germline V gene. The CDR3 length is 15 residues. The CDR3 here is CASSPPPHREETQYF. The CDR3 coding sequence is TGTGCCAGCTCACCACCACCCCACAGAGAGGAGACCCAGTACTTC.

The chain couples TRBV20-1 to TRBJ2-3, with no clear D. Trimming pared 4 bases from V and 2 bases from J, leaving 7 bases between. CDR1 is DFQATT, CDR2 SNEGSKA, per germline (reference sequence). This CDR3 region has 12 residues. CDR3 coding DNA: TGCAGTGCTACTGAGTTCACAGATACGCAGTATTTT. Protein sequence: CSATEFTDTQYF.

The J gene is TRBJ2-3, the V gene TRBV7-2; either TRBD1 or TRBD2 may supply D (5 bases each). CDR3 size: 13 residues. Trimming took off 7 bases at V and 7 bases at J, with 15 bases between the two ends. CDR1 is SGHTA and CDR2 is FQGNSA in the germline V gene. The CDR3 reads CASINPGRYTQYF. The CDR3 coding sequence is TGTGCCAGCATCAACCCGGGGCGGTATACGCAGTATTTT.

The chain recombines TRBV12-3 or TRBV12-4 with TRBJ1-4, with D maybe TRBD1 (5 bases). V lost 7 bases to trimming and J lost 6 bases, with 18 bases between them. The CDR3 is made up of 15 amino acids. The CDR3 region has the DNA TGTGCCAGCACCCAGTTCCCGGGGCCGGATGAAAAACTGTTTTTT. This encodes CASTQFPGPDEKLFF.

V gene TRBV5-3 combines with J gene TRBJ2-3, with 7 positions matching TRBD2. TRBV5-3 is reported as an ORF; its role is uncertain. The trim removed 8 bases at V and 4 bases at J, leaving 16 bases unmatched. CDR3 length: 16 amino acids. CDR3 nucleotides: TGTGCCAGCAGCAACCGACCGGGCCGGGGGGCAGATACGCAGTATTTT. Translation: CASSNRPGRGADTQYF.

The chain is built from TRBV7-2 and TRBJ2-1; 9 positions agree with TRBD2. Germline loops: CDR1 SGHTA, CDR2 FQGNSA. The CDR3 is 15 amino acids. After removal of 3 bases from V and 7 bases from J, the junction contained 7 bases not matched to a gene. The CDR3 nucleotides read TGTGCCAGCAGCTTGGGGGCGGGGGGGAGTAATGAGCAGTTCTTC. It encodes CASSLGAGGSNEQFF.

The sample holds a few counts of this clonotype. The chain has TRBV20-1 and TRBJ1-6; maybe TRBD1 (5 bases). The ends were cut back, 0 bases at V and 7 bases at J, with 13 bases in the middle. The CDR3 sequence is 15 residues long. Germline CDR1 and CDR2: DFQATT and SNEGSKA (reference sequence). The CDR3 sequence is CSARDWGYRNSPLHF. The CDR3 DNA reads as TGCAGTGCTAGAGATTGGGGCTACCGAAATTCACCCCTCCACTTT.

The V call is TRBV12-3 or TRBV12-4, the J call TRBJ2-3, with 8 bases lining up with TRBD2. This CDR3 spans 15 amino acids. V lost 1 base and J lost 4; bases outside the gene matches: 4. The chain's CDR3 is CASSLDGTRSDTQYF. CDR3 DNA sequence: TGTGCCAGCAGTTTAGATGGGACTAGGTCAGATACGCAGTATTTT.

This clonotype has at least ten counts. The gene calls are TRBV7-2 and TRBJ2-5; TRBD2 agrees at 9 bases. Germline values: CDR1 SGHTA, CDR2 FQGNSA. V was pared by 5 bases and J by 3 bases, with 10 bases of the junction left unmatched. The CDR3 has 16 amino acids. In DNA form, the CDR3 reads TGTGCCAGCAGCCCCGGGACTAGCATATGGGAAGAGACCCAGTACTTC. This sequence encodes CASSPGTSIWEETQYF.

This clonotype was recorded a few times. The V call is TRBV2, the J call TRBJ2-5; D is ambiguous. The CDR3 spans 14 residues. Trimming cost V 4 bases and J 5 bases, with 14 bases left between them. CDR1 SNHLY and CDR2 FYNNEI come from the germline V gene. CDR3 in DNA: TGTGCCAGCAGTGTAGGCAGATTATCCGAGACCCAGTACTTC. Translating gives CASSVGRLSETQYF.